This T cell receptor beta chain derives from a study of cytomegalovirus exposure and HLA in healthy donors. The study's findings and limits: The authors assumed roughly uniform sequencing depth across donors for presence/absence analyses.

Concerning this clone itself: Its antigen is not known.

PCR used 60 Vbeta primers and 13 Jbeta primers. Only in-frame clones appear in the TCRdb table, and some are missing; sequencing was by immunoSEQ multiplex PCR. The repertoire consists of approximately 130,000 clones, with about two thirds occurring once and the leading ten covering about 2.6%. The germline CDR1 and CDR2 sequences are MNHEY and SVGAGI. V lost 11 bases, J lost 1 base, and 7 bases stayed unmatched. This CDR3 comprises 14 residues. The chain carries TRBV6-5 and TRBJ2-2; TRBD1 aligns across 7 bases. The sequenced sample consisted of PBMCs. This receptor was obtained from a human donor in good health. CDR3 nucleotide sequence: TGTGCCTCAACCGGGACAGTGAACACCGGGGAGCTGTTTTTT. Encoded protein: CASTGTVNTGELFF.